A single sample gave rise to the 23 T cell receptor beta chains below, sequenced in a study of T cell responses to AZD1222 COVID-19 vaccine. Here immunoSEQ multiplex PCR was the method, and the copy in TCRdb shows in-frame clones only, minus some. The data hold some 130,000 clones, with roughly 88% observed a single time. Sample: peripheral blood, taken 28 days after the second AZD1222 dose. The source is an adult who received the AZD1222 COVID-19 vaccine.

The chain recombines TRBV4-3 with TRBJ1-5; TRBD1 might be the D (5 bases). The CDR3 extends over 13 amino acids. Germline lookup yields CDR1 LGHNA and CDR2 YSLEER. The V end lost 4 bases, the J end lost 9 bases, and 13 bases lay between the germline ends. CDR3 in amino acids: CASSPGTSGPQHF. For the CDR3, the DNA is TGCGCCAGCAGCCCAGGGACGAGCGGGCCCCAGCATTTT.

J is TRBJ2-7 and V is TRBV18; 13 nucleotides match TRBD2. The CDR3 runs to 17 residues. Germline assignment: CDR1 KGHSH and CDR2 LQKENI. V shed 5 bases, J shed 7 bases, and the junction held 14 bases outside the gene matches. This chain's CDR3 is CASSMGVGLAGVGEQYF. The CDR3 nucleotides read TGTGCCAGCTCAATGGGGGTCGGACTAGCGGGAGTAGGGGAGCAGTACTTC.

The chain joins TRBV7-9 to TRBJ1-2, with D hard to call. This CDR3 has 12 residues. Germline lookup yields CDR1 SEHNR and CDR2 FQNEAQ (reference sequence). V lost 5 bases, J lost 5 bases, and 9 bases lay in between. The CDR3 loop is CASSTPEYGYTF. Here the CDR3 DNA reads TGTGCCAGCAGCACCCCCGAATATGGCTACACCTTC.

CDR3 residues: CASSFDGGRIEAFF. The CDR3 DNA follows: TGTGCCAGCTCGTTCGACGGGGGTCGGATTGAAGCTTTCTTT. The chain uses TRBV28 and TRBJ1-1, with D possibly matching TRBD1 (5 bases). This CDR3 has 14 residues. Germline V gene data show CDR1 as MDHEN and CDR2 as SYDVKM. With 8 bases removed from V and 7 bases from J, the gap between germline ends came to 20 bases.

This clone was counted between two and nine times. This chain joins TRBV24-1 and TRBJ1-2; D is unclear. Trimming removed 3 bases from V and 4 bases from J, with 5 bases in between. The germline V gene encodes CDR1 KGHDR and CDR2 SFDVKD. This CDR3 spans 12 amino acids. CDR3 DNA sequence: TGTGCCACCAGTGATGCTCGCTATGGCTACACCTTC. This sequence encodes CATSDARYGYTF.

This chain links TRBV19 with TRBJ2-7; 9 positions agree with TRBD1. This CDR3 comprises 17 residues. After removal of 5 bases from V and 2 bases from J, the junction contained 13 bases not matched to a gene. CDR1 and CDR2 (germline): LNHDA, SQIVND (reference sequence). CDR3 protein: CASSPLSGTGHPYEQYF. In nucleotides, the CDR3 is TGTGCCAGTAGTCCCCTATCCGGGACAGGGCACCCCTACGAGCAGTACTTC.

For the CDR3, the DNA is TGTGCCAGCATTCGAACTAGCGCCGTGGATGAGCAGTTCTTC. Translated, it gives CASIRTSAVDEQFF. The V call is TRBV28, the J call TRBJ2-1; TRBD2 matches at 7 bases. This CDR3 contains 14 residues. The germline CDR1 and CDR2 sequences are MDHEN and SYDVKM. The V and J ends lost 7 bases and 8 bases, in that order; junction bases with no gene match: 11.

The chain has TRBV3-1 (or the pseudogene TRBV3-2) and TRBJ2-1; TRBD1 aligns across 7 bases. Unmatched junction bases numbered 4, after V lost 6 bases and J lost 8 bases. Germline-derived CDR1 and CDR2 are LGHDT and YNNKEL (reference sequence). CDR3 length: 12 residues. The CDR3 DNA is TGTGCCAGCAGTCTCACAGGGGATGAGCAGTTCTTC. This codes for CASSLTGDEQFF.

This clone appeared once. The genes are TRBV29-1 and TRBJ2-7; no definite D call. Trimming pared 4 bases from V and 1 base from J, leaving 8 bases between. The CDR3 covers 12 residues. Germline CDR1 SQVTM, CDR2 ANQGSEA. As DNA, the CDR3 is TGCAGCGTTGGCCAGCCATCCTACGAGCAGTACTTC. Its protein product is CSVGQPSYEQYF.

This chain uses TRBV11-2 with TRBJ2-1, with TRBD1 identical over 7 bases. The CDR3 spans 14 residues. Trimming took 5 bases from V and 2 from J; bases not matched to a gene: 3. Germline loops: CDR1 SGHAT, CDR2 FQNNGV. The CDR3 protein is CASSPGQPYNEQFF. The DNA for the CDR3 is TGTGCCAGCAGCCCGGGACAGCCCTACAATGAGCAGTTCTTC.

The V gene is TRBV7-9, the J gene TRBJ1-1, with a possible D match to TRBD1 (5 bases). This CDR3 spans 14 amino acids. Germline CDR1 and CDR2: SEHNR and FQNEAQ (reference sequence). V gave up 2 bases and J gave up 1 base, with 8 bases separating them. CDR3 region: CASSLRRGNTEAFF. In nucleotides, the CDR3 is TGTGCCAGCAGCTTACGAAGGGGGAACACTGAAGCTTTCTTT.

This chain joins TRBV7-9 and TRBJ2-3, with TRBD2 identical over 8 bases. V gave up 5 bases and J gave up 4 bases; unmatched junction bases: 11. The CDR3 runs to 16 residues. Per the germline V gene, CDR1 is SEHNR and CDR2 is FQNEAQ (reference sequence). The chain's CDR3 is CASSTGLAPGADTQYF. The CDR3 DNA sequence: TGTGCCAGCAGCACTGGACTAGCTCCGGGGGCAGATACGCAGTATTTT.

The chain combines TRBV6-2 or TRBV6-3 with TRBJ2-5; 12 nucleotides align to TRBD2. Germline V CDR1 and CDR2: MNHEY, SVGEGT. The CDR3 contains 15 residues. J was trimmed by 4 bases and V by 6 bases; bases with no gene match: 6. The CDR3 DNA reads TGTGCCAGCAGCCACCGACTAGCGGGGGTAGAGACCCAGTACTTC. This translates into CASSHRLAGVETQYF.

The chain recombines TRBV10-3 with TRBJ1-4; D is uncertain. V was trimmed by 3 bases and J by 4 bases, leaving 12 bases between them. The CDR3 covers 15 residues. CDR1 and CDR2 (germline): ENHRY, SYGVKD. CDR3 residues: CAISDRTDINEKLFF. CDR3 in DNA: TGTGCCATCAGTGACCGTACAGACATTAATGAAAAACTGTTTTTT.

V usage is TRBV10-3 and J usage is TRBJ1-1; a weak D match, TRBD1 (5 bases). The length of the CDR3 is 15 residues. Germline V gives CDR1 ENHRY, CDR2 SYGVKD. Trimming left V 8 bases short and J 6 bases short, with 22 bases between. The CDR3 DNA reads as TGTGCCATCGCAAGATCCTGGGAGGGGTTCGCTGAAGCTTTCTTT. As protein: CAIARSWEGFAEAFF.

The chain uses TRBV28 and TRBJ2-7, with D tentatively TRBD2 (5 bases). V gave up 5 bases and J gave up 4 bases, with 6 bases separating them. CDR3 length: 11 residues. Germline CDR1 is MDHEN and CDR2 is SYDVKM. CDR3 coding DNA: TGTGCCAGCAGTGGACTTTACGAGCAGTACTTC. Translating it yields CASSGLYEQYF.

The CDR3 region is CASSLEGLFYEQYF. CDR3 DNA sequence: TGTGCCAGCAGCTTGGAGGGCCTCTTCTACGAGCAGTACTTC. The rearrangement links TRBV5-6 to TRBJ2-7; D call uncertain. Deletions cut 0 bases from V and 3 bases from J, with 10 bases between. Germline assignment: CDR1 SGHDT and CDR2 YYEEEE. The CDR3 has 14 amino acids.

The rearrangement links TRBV29-1 to TRBJ1-2; TRBD1 aligns across 8 bases. V was pared by 7 bases and J by 4 bases, with 11 bases of the junction left unmatched. The CDR3 is made up of 14 amino acids. CDR1 is SQVTM, CDR2 ANQGSEA, per germline. This CDR3 reads CSAVSGGGGYGYTF. In DNA, the CDR3 is TGCAGCGCAGTCTCAGGGGGCGGAGGCTATGGCTACACCTTC. Using reference TRBV29-1 and TRBJ1-2 for the parts outside the CDR3, the full variable domain is SAVISQKPSRDICQRGTSLTIQCQVDSQVTMMFWYRQQPGQSLTLIATANQGSEATYESGFVIDKFPISRPNLTFSTLTVSNMSPEDSSIYLCSAVSGGGGYGYTFGSGTRLTVV.

The DNA of the CDR3 is TGTGCCAGCAGCCAAGAAACCCTTTTGTACGCGGGGTCTAAAGAGACCCAGTACTTC. Amino acids: CASSQETLLYAGSKETQYF. The J gene is TRBJ2-5, the V gene TRBV14; D is perhaps TRBD2 (6 bases). Per the germline V gene, CDR1 is SGHDN and CDR2 is FVKESK. This CDR3 comprises 19 residues. V gave up 0 bases and J gave up 3 bases, with 23 bases separating them.

The chain uses TRBV10-3 and TRBJ2-3; perhaps TRBD2 as D (6 bases). Trimming cost V 6 bases and J 3 bases, with 19 bases left between them. Germline CDR1 ENHRY, CDR2 SYGVKD. The CDR3 has 16 residues. As DNA, the CDR3 is TGTGCCATCAGGCCCACAGCGGGTGCGGGAACAGATACGCAGTATTTT. Its protein is CAIRPTAGAGTDTQYF.

J is TRBJ2-1 and V is TRBV7-9, with 10 nucleotides matching TRBD1. Losses at the gene ends were 3 bases for V and 3 bases for J; bases not matched to a gene: 14. Germline V CDR1 and CDR2: SEHNR, FQNEAQ (reference sequence). The CDR3 length is 19 residues. CDR3 nucleotide sequence: TGTGCCAGCAGCTTTTCCCGGGACAGGGGCCACCTTCACTACAATGAGCAGTTCTTC. It is translated as CASSFSRDRGHLHYNEQFF. Filled out from reference TRBV7-9 and TRBJ2-1, the complete variable domain reads DTGVSQNPRHKITKRGQNVTFRCDPISEHNRLYWYRQTLGQGPEFLTYFQNEAQLEKSRLLSDRFSAERPKGSFSTLEIQRTEQGDSAMYLCASSFSRDRGHLHYNEQFFGPGTRLTVL.

The V gene is TRBV5-5, the J gene TRBJ1-3; 8 bases align to TRBD1. Unmatched junction bases numbered 4, after V lost 1 base and J lost 4 bases. The CDR3 loop spans 15 amino acids. Looked up from germline, CDR1 is SGHKS and CDR2 is YYEKEE (reference sequence). The CDR3 nucleotides read TGTGCCAGCAGCTTGCAGGGGGCAGGAGGAAACACCATATATTTT. Its protein product is CASSLQGAGGNTIYF.

The V and J genes are TRBV28 and TRBJ1-4, with D uncertain. V gave up 4 bases and J gave up 7 bases, with 13 bases separating them. The CDR3 totals 14 residues. Germline assignment: CDR1 MDHEN and CDR2 SYDVKM. The CDR3 region is CASSSPTPGEKLFF. The CDR3 region has the DNA TGTGCCAGCAGTTCCCCCACCCCAGGTGAAAAACTGTTTTTT.